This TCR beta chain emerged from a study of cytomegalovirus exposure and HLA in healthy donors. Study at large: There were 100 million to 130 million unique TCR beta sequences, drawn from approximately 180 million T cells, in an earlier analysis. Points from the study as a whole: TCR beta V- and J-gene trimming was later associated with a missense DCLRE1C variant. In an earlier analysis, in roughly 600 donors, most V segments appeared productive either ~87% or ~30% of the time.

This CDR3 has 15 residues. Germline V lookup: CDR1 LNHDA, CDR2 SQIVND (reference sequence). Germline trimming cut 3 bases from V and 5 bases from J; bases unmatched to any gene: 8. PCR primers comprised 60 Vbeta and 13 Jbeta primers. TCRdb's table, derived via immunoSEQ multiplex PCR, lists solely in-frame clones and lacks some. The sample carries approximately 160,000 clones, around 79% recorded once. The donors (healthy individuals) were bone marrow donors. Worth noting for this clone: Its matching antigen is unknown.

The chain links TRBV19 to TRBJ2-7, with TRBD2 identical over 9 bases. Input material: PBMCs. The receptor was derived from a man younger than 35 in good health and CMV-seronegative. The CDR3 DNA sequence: TGTGCCAGTAGTATGACCGCGGGAGGGCCCCACGAGCAGTACTTC. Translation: CASSMTAGGPHEQYF.